This T cell receptor (beta chain) was recorded in a study of tumor and adjacent non-tumor tissue in lung cancer. Study results and caveats: TCR diversity was significantly greater in tumor than normal lung tissue.

Turning to this clonotype: Its antigen is unidentified.

The template was RNA from unsorted bulk tissue. TCRbeta libraries were built with three rounds of nested PCR, modified from ARM-PCR. TCRdb re-called the multiplex PCR reads through MiXCR, storing one row per CDR3 protein. The sample records 60,000 to 90,000 distinct CDR3 sequences, more than 60% being singletons. The TCR was taken from a woman aged 45-65 years with non-small cell lung cancer. The sequenced material came from lung tumor tissue.

The CDR3 here is CASNKVSGNSDEQYF. The DNA for the CDR3 is TGTGCCAGCAACAAGGTCAGCGGGAATTCGGACGAGCAGTACTTC. The chain uses TRBV6-5 and TRBJ2-7; TRBD2 matches at 7 bases. Germline lookup yields CDR1 MNHEY and CDR2 SVGAGI. The length of the CDR3 is 15 residues. With 7 bases clipped from V and 5 bases from J, the junction kept 14 bases outside the gene matches.